This TCR beta chain comes out of a study of brain T cells in children with intractable seizures. General observations from the study: Pre- and post-surgery blood differed in depth, so pre-surgery absences may be undersampling.

The time point: blood from clinic visit 5 months post-surgery; TSC patient then seizure free. At least one anti-epileptic drug was given before surgery. This table comes from immunoSEQ multiplex PCR, and its TCRdb copy is limited to in-frame clones, with some not included. The sample comprises about 350,000 clones, 93% of which are singletons, and approximately 5% rests with the top ten. The J segment lost 4 bases and the V segment lost 8 bases, leaving 10 bases of the junction unmatched. The CDR3 is 14 residues long. On this clone: Its target is not known.

The V gene is TRBV5-3, the J gene TRBJ2-7, with 9 bases identical to TRBD1. TRBV5-3 is known as an ORF, though its function is uncertain. The input for sequencing was peripheral blood, taken 4 to 5 months after surgery. The clonotype was recovered from a boy under three years old with tuberous sclerosis and intractable seizures. The CDR3 nucleotides are TGTGCCAGTAACCCGGGACAGGGAATTTACGAGCAGTACTTC. Translated, it gives CASNPGQGIYEQYF.